This TCR beta chain was sequenced during a study of control samples from healthy donors and cancer patients. CDR3 size: 15 residues. V lost 0 bases, J lost 2 bases, and 10 bases lay in between. Germline values: CDR1 MGHRA, CDR2 YSYEKL. Measured with immunoSEQ multiplex PCR; TCRdb has only the in-frame clones, and not every one. The sample shows 100,000 to 150,000 clones, about 86% of them seen only once. This clone occurred once. Input material: blood. The clonotype originates from a young man in good health. The gene calls are TRBV4-1 and TRBJ1-2, with TRBD1 as a possible D gene (5 bases). The CDR3 region has the DNA TGCGCCAGCAGCCAAGATCGAGCAGGGAACTATGGCTACACCTTC. Protein sequence: CASSQDRAGNYGYTF.